This T cell receptor (beta chain) was obtained from a study of cytomegalovirus exposure and HLA in healthy donors. Points on this clone: Its antigen remains unidentified.

Findings and limits, study-wide: Cytomegalovirus-associated TCR beta chains were listed, numbering roughly 150. Later, TCR association rates were found to vary by HLA locus, highest for DRB1 and lowest for HLA-C. Presence/absence analysis assumed near-uniform sequencing depth across donors. In a later analysis, TCR beta V- and J-gene trimming showed a link to a missense DCLRE1C variant.

The PCR employed 60 Vbeta primers together with 13 Jbeta primers. Sequenced by immunoSEQ multiplex PCR; TCRdb stores in-frame clones only, minus some. The sample gives 150,000 to 200,000 clones, 80% of which show up once; less than 9% is in the top ten. There are 13 residues in the CDR3. With V trimmed by 2 bases and J by 5 bases, 2 bases remained unmatched. In germline, CDR1 is MNHEY, CDR2 SMNVEV (reference sequence). The TCR comes from a man aged 25 to 40 in good health and CMV-seropositive. The sequencing sample was made of PBMCs. This sequence joins TRBV27 and TRBJ2-5; 7 bases are a match to TRBD1. The CDR3 is CASSLLGQETQYF. CDR3 DNA: TGTGCCAGCAGTTTACTGGGACAGGAGACCCAGTACTTC.